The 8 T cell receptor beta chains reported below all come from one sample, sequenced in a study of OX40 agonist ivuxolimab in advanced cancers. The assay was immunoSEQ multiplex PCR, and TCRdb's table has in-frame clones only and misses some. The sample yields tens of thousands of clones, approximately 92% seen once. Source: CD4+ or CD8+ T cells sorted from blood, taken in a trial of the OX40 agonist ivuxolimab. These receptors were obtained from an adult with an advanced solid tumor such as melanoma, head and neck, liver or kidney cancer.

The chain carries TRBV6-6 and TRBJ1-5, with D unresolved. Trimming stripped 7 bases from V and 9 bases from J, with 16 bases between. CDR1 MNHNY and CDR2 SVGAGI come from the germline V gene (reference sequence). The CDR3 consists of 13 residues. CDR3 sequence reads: CASTPSPDLPQHF. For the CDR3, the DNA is TGTGCCAGCACCCCATCACCCGACCTGCCCCAGCATTTT.

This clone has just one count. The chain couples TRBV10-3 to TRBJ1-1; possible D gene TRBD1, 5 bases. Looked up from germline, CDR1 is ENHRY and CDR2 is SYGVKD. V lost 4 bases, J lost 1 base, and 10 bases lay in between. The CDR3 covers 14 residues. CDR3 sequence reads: CAISVDTGNTEAFF. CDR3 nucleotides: TGTGCCATCAGTGTGGACACCGGGAACACTGAAGCTTTCTTT.

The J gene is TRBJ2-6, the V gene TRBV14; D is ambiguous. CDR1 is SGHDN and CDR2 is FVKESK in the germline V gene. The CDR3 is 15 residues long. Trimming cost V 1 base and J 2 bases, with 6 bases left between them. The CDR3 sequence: CASSQVGAGANVLTF. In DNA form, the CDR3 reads TGTGCCAGCAGCCAAGTTGGGGCTGGGGCCAACGTCCTGACTTTC.

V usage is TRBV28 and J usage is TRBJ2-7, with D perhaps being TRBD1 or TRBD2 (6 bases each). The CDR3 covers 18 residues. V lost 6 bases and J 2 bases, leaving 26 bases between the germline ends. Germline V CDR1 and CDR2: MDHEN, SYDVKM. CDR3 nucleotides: TGTGCCAGCAGCAATGGGGCCGGTTGGCGGGACATAACCTACGAGCAGTACTTC. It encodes CASSNGAGWRDITYEQYF.

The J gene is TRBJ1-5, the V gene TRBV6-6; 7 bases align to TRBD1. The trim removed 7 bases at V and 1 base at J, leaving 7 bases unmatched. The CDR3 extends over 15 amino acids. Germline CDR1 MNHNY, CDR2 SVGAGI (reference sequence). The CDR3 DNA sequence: TGTGCCAGCAACCGAGGGGGCGAAAGCAATCAGCCCCAGCATTTT. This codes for CASNRGGESNQPQHF.

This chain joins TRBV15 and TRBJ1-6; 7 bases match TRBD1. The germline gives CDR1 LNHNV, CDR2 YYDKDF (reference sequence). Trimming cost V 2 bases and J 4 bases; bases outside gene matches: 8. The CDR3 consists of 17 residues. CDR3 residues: CATSRRTGTAYNSPLHF. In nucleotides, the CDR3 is TGTGCCACCAGCAGACGTACCGGGACAGCTTATAATTCACCCCTCCACTTT.

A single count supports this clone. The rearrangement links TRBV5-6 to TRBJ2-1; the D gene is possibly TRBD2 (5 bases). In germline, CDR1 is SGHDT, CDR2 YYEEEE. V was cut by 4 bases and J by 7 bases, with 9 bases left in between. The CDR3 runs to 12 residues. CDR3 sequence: CASSPGENEQFF. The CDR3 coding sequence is TGTGCCAGCAGCCCCGGGGAGAATGAGCAGTTCTTC.

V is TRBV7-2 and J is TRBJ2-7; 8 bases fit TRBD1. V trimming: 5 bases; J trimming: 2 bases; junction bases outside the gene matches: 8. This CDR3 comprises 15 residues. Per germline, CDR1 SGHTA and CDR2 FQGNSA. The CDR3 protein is CASSTDRGPAYEQYF. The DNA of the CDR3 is TGTGCCAGCAGCACCGACAGGGGACCAGCCTACGAGCAGTACTTC.